This TCR beta chain was sequenced during a study of cytomegalovirus exposure and HLA in healthy donors. This clone was seen once. The target antigen is unknown. With 60 Vbeta and 13 Jbeta primers, the PCR was carried out. Here immunoSEQ multiplex PCR was the method, and the copy in TCRdb shows in-frame clones only, minus some. Seen here are around 160,000 clones, around 68% observed once, and the top ten hold 2.5% to 3%. General study results and limits: Accurate HLA-A and HLA-B prediction from TCR beta sequences was reported for most subjects.

The sample taken for sequencing was PBMCs. The TCR sequence derives from a woman aged 40 to 50 in good health and CMV-seropositive.

This chain's CDR3 is CAGGQGLSNQPQHF. As DNA, the CDR3 is TGTGCCGGCGGACAGGGGCTTAGCAATCAGCCCCAGCATTTT. V and J are TRBV28 and TRBJ1-5; 9 positions agree with TRBD1. V trimming: 11 bases; J trimming: 0 bases; junction bases outside the gene matches: 5. This CDR3 region has 14 residues. In germline, CDR1 is MDHEN, CDR2 SYDVKM.